These 8 T cell receptor beta chains share one sample of origin, sequenced in a study of monozygotic twins with cystic fibrosis. Clones were sequenced by immunoSEQ multiplex PCR, and TCRdb holds only the in-frame ones, with some missing. The sample carries 30,000 to 35,000 clones, approximately 97% recorded once. Specimen: blood. Every receptor here comes from a girl aged 2 to 10 with cystic fibrosis.

The rearrangement links TRBV19 to TRBJ1-1, with TRBD1 as a possible D gene (6 bases). Trimming left V 4 bases short and J 9 bases short, with 9 bases between. The CDR3 is made up of 11 amino acids. Germline V lookup: CDR1 LNHDA, CDR2 SQIVND (reference sequence). CDR3 region: CASSTTGKAFF. CDR3 coding DNA: TGTGCCAGTAGTACGACAGGTAAAGCTTTCTTT.

The chain combines TRBV27 with TRBJ2-7; D might be TRBD2 (6 bases). Germline CDR1 is MNHEY and CDR2 is SMNVEV (reference sequence). The length of the CDR3 is 13 residues. Trimming cost V 2 bases and J 4 bases, with 9 bases left between them. The CDR3 here is CASSLAEGYEQYF. DNA of the CDR3: TGTGCCAGCAGTTTAGCGGAGGGGTACGAGCAGTACTTC.

The genes are TRBV5-1 and TRBJ2-1, with D possibly matching TRBD2 (6 bases). V lost 0 bases to trimming and J lost 5 bases, with 12 bases between them. The CDR3 loop spans 15 amino acids. The germline V gene encodes CDR1 SGHRS and CDR2 YFSETQ. CDR3 DNA: TGCGCCAGCAGCTTGGGTGGGACTTTACACAATGAGCAGTTCTTC. Residues: CASSLGGTLHNEQFF.

In its sample, this clone was seen once. This sequence joins TRBV18 and TRBJ2-5; 7 positions agree with TRBD1. V shed 5 bases and J 4 bases; nucleotides not matched to a gene: 4. The CDR3 loop spans 13 amino acids. The germline CDR1 and CDR2 sequences are KGHSH and LQKENI. The chain's CDR3 is CASSIQGTETQYF. The CDR3 DNA reads as TGTGCCAGCTCAATACAGGGGACAGAGACCCAGTACTTC.

The chain is built from TRBV2 and TRBJ1-5; tentative D call: TRBD1 (5 bases). The V gene's germline CDR1 is SNHLY and CDR2 FYNNEI. The CDR3 length is 16 residues. V dropped 1 base and J dropped 6 bases, with 16 bases sitting between them. Written as DNA, the CDR3 is TGTGCCAGCAGTGAAGTTGGGGCTCGGCTGAGTCAGCCCCAGCATTTT. Translated: CASSEVGARLSQPQHF. Drawing the rest from reference TRBV2 and TRBJ1-5, the complete variable domain is EPEVTQTPSHQVTQMGQEVILRCVPISNHLYFYWYRQILGQKVEFLVSFYNNEISEKSEIFDDQFSVERPDGSNFTLKIRSTKLEDSAMYFCASSEVGARLSQPQHFGDGTRLSIL.

This clone was picked up one time. The chain couples TRBV30 to TRBJ2-3; 9 bases agree with TRBD2. Germline V gene data show CDR1 as GTSNPN and CDR2 as SVGIG (reference sequence). Unmatched junction bases numbered 4, after V lost 7 bases and J lost 2 bases. CDR3 length equals 13 residues. CDR3 bases: TGTGCCTCGACTAGCGGAAACACAGATACGCAGTATTTT. Its protein product is CASTSGNTDTQYF.

The chain links TRBV6-6 to TRBJ2-1, with unresolved D. The CDR3 contains 15 residues. CDR1 is MNHNY, CDR2 SVGAGI, per germline (reference sequence). V gave up 0 bases and J gave up 5 bases, with 11 bases separating them. The CDR3 loop reads CASSYSRGRNNEQFF. The CDR3, as DNA: TGTGCCAGCAGTTACTCACGTGGCAGAAACAATGAGCAGTTCTTC.

The V call is TRBV5-8, the J call TRBJ1-1; unclear D gene. Germline V lookup: CDR1 SGHTS, CDR2 YDEGEE. CDR3 length: 13 amino acids. The ends were cut back, 1 base at V and 7 bases at J, with 11 bases in the middle. This CDR3 is CASSLPGPGEAFF. CDR3 sequence (DNA): TGTGCCAGCAGCTTGCCGGGCCCGGGTGAAGCTTTCTTT.